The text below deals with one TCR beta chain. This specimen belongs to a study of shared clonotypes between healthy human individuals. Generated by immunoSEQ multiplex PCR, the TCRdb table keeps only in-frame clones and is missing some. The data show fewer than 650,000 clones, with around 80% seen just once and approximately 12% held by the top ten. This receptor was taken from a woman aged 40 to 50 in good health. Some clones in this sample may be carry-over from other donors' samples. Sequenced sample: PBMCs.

The CDR3 DNA follows: TGTGCCAGTAGTATAGATCGAGAGGACACTGAAGCTTTCTTT. Translation gives CASSIDREDTEAFF. This chain links TRBV19 with TRBJ1-1; D is unclear. With 0 bases removed from V and 3 bases from J, the gap between germline ends came to 8 bases. This CDR3 region has 14 residues. Germline assignment: CDR1 LNHDA and CDR2 SQIVND (reference sequence).